This T cell receptor (beta chain) was obtained from a study of shared clonotypes between healthy human individuals. Whole-study findings and limits: Depth of sequencing was expected to influence donor clonotype sharing.

The length of the CDR3 is 14 residues. CDR1 is SGHRS and CDR2 is YFSETQ in the germline V gene. Trimming pared 4 bases from V and 5 bases from J, leaving 15 bases between. Worth noting for this clone: The antigen remains undetermined.

Clones were sequenced by immunoSEQ multiplex PCR, and TCRdb holds only the in-frame ones, with some missing. Of about 2 million clones in the sample, 95% were seen once. The sequence was collected from a young man in good health. The chain combines TRBV5-1 with TRBJ2-5, with D possibly matching TRBD1 (6 bases). The sample comprised naive CD4+ T cells sorted from blood. This sample's subset: CD45RA+ positively selected. CDR3 sequence: CASSPGGGRETQYF. In DNA, the CDR3 is TGCGCCAGCAGCCCCGGTGGGGGCCGTGAGACCCAGTACTTC.